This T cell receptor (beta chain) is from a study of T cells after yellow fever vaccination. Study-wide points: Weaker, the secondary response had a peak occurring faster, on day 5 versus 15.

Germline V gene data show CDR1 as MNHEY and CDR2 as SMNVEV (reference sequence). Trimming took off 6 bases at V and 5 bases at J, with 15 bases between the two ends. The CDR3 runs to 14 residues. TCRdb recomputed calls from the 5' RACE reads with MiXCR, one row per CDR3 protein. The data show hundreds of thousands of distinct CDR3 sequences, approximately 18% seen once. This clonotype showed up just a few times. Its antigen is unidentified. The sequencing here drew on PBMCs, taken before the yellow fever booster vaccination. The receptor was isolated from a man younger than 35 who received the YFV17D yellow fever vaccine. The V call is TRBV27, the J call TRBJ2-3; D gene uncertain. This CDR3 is CASRLMGSKDTQYF. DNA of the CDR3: TGTGCCAGCAGGCTGATGGGCTCGAAAGATACGCAGTATTTT.